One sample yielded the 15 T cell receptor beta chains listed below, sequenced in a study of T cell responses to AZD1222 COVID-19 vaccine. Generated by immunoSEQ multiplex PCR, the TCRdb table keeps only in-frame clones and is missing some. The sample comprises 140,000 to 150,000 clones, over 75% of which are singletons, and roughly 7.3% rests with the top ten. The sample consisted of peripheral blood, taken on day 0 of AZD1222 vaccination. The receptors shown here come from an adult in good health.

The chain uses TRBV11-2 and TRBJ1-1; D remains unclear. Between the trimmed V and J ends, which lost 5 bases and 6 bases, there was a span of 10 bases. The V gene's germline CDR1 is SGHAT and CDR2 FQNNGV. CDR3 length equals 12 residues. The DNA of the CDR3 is TGTGCCAGCAGCGGTGACCTGGCTGAAGCTTTCTTT. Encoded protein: CASSGDLAEAFF.

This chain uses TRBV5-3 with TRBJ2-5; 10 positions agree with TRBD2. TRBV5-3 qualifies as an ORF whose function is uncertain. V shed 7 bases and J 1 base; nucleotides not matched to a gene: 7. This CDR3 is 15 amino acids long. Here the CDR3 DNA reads TGTGCCAGAGACGGGACTAGCGTGACCCAAGAGACCCAGTACTTC. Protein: CARDGTSVTQETQYF.

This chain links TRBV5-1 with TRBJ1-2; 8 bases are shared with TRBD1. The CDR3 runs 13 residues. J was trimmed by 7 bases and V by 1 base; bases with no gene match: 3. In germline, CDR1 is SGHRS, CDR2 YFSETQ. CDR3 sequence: CASSLTGTGGYTF. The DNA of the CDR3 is TGCGCCAGCAGCTTGACCGGGACAGGTGGCTACACCTTC.

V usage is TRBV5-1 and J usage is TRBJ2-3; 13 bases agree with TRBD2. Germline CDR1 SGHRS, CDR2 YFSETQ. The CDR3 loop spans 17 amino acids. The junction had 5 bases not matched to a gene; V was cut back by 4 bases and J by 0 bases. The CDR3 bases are TGCGCCAGCAGCCGTGGACTAGCGGGGGCAAGCACAGATACGCAGTATTTT. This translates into CASSRGLAGASTDTQYF.

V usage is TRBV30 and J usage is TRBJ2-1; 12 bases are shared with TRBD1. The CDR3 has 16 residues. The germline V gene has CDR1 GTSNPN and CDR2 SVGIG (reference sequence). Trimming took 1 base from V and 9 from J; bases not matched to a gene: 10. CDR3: CAWSGPGQGARSEQFF. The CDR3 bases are TGTGCCTGGAGTGGCCCGGGACAGGGGGCGCGAAGTGAGCAGTTCTTC.

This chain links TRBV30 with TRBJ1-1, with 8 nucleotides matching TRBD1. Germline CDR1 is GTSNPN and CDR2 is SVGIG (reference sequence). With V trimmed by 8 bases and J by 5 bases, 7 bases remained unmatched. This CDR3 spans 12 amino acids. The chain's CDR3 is CATQGARTEAFF. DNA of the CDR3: TGTGCCACCCAGGGGGCGCGAACTGAAGCTTTCTTT.

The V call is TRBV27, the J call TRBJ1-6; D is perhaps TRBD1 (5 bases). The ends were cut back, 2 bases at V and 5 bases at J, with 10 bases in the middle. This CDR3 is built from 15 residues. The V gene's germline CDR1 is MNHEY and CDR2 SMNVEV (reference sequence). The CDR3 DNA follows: TGTGCCAGCAGTTTAGACCAGGGTAATAATTCACCCCTCCACTTT. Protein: CASSLDQGNNSPLHF.

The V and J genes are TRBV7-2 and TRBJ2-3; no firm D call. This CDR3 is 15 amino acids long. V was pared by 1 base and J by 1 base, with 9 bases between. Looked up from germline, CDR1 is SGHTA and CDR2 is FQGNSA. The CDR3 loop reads CASSLGRWGTDTQYF. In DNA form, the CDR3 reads TGTGCCAGCAGCTTAGGGCGGTGGGGCACAGATACGCAGTATTTT.

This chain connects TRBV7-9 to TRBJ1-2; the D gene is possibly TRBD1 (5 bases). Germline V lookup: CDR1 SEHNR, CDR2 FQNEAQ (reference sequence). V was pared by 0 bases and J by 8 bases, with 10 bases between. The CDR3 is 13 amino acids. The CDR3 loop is CASSLAGWGGYTF. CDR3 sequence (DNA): TGTGCCAGCAGCTTAGCAGGTTGGGGCGGCTACACCTTC.

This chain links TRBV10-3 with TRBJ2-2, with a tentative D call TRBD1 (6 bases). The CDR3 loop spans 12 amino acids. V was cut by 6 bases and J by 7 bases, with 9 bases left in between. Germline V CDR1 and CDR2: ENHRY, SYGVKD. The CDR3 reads CAIRQGDGELFF. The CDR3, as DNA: TGTGCCATCAGACAGGGAGACGGGGAGCTGTTTTTT.

CDR3 protein: CASSYLMDSPLHF. CDR3 coding DNA: TGTGCCAGCAGTTACTTGATGGATTCACCCCTCCACTTT. The chain recombines TRBV6-2 or TRBV6-3 with TRBJ1-6; D not resolved. Germline V gene data show CDR1 as MNHEY and CDR2 as SVGEGT. The V end lost 1 base, the J end lost 8 bases, and 6 bases lay between the germline ends. CDR3 length equals 13 residues.

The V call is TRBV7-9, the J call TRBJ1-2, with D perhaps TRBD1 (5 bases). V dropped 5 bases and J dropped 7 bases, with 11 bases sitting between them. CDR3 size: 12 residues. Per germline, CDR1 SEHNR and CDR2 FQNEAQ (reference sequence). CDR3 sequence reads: CASSQGPRGYTF. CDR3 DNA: TGTGCCAGCAGCCAGGGTCCCCGTGGCTACACCTTC. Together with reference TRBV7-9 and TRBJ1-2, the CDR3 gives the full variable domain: DTGVSQNPRHKITKRGQNVTFRCDPISEHNRLYWYRQTLGQGPEFLTYFQNEAQLEKSRLLSDRFSAERPKGSFSTLEIQRTEQGDSAMYLCASSQGPRGYTFGSGTRLTVV.

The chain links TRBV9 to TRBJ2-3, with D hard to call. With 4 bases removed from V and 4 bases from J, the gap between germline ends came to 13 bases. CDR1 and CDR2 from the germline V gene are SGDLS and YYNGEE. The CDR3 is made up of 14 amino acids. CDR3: CASSLPAQADTQYF. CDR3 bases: TGTGCCAGCAGCCTCCCGGCGCAGGCAGATACGCAGTATTTT.

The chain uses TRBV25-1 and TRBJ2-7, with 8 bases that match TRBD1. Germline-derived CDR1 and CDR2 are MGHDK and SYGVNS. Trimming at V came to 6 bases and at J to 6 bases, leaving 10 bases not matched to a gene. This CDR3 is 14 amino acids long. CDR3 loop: CASRDRTGMVEQYF. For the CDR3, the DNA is TGTGCCAGCAGAGATCGGACAGGGATGGTCGAGCAGTACTTC.

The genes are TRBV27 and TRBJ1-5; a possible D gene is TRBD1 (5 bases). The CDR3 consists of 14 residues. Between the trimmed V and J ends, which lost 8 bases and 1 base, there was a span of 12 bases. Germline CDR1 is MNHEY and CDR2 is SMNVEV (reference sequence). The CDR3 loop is CASGARESNQPQHF. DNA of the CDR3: TGTGCCAGCGGGGCCAGAGAGAGCAATCAGCCCCAGCATTTT.